These 14 T cell receptor beta chains came from one sample sequenced in a study of CD4 T cells in relation to SARS-CoV-2 and coronaviruses. Data came from immunoSEQ multiplex PCR; TCRdb stores just in-frame clones and leaves some out. The sample records some 23,000 clones, around 80% being singletons. The unexposed donors gave CD4+ T cells in about 2010-2019, prior to COVID-19. CD4+ T cells were isolated from the cells after 10 days of culture. What these receptors recognize is not known. The specimen was CD4+ T cells from PBMCs, cultured in vitro. Every receptor here comes from a human donor in good health.

This chain joins TRBV9 and TRBJ2-2, with a possible D match to TRBD1 (6 bases). Per the germline V gene, CDR1 is SGDLS and CDR2 is YYNGEE. The CDR3 covers 16 residues. V was shortened by 4 bases and J by 0 bases, with 13 bases between the two germline ends. The CDR3 sequence: CASSQGQNTNTGELFF. The DNA for the CDR3 is TGTGCCAGCAGCCAAGGACAGAACACGAACACCGGGGAGCTGTTTTTT.

The rearrangement uses TRBV5-4 and TRBJ2-3; 8 bases map to TRBD1. Germline loops: CDR1 SGHNT, CDR2 YYREEE (reference sequence). The CDR3 loop spans 15 amino acids. V gave up 4 bases and J gave up 3 bases; unmatched junction bases: 7. CDR3 coding DNA: TGTGCCAGCAGCCGAGGACAGGGCGGAACAGATACGCAGTATTTT. As protein: CASSRGQGGTDTQYF.

CDR3 nucleotide sequence: TGTGCCTGGAGGGACTCTAGTTACGGCCTCCACTTT. It specifies CAWRDSSYGLHF. This chain links TRBV30 with TRBJ1-6, with unresolved D. The CDR3 is 12 residues long. V was pared by 3 bases and J by 15 bases, with 15 bases between. Germline values: CDR1 GTSNPN, CDR2 SVGIG (reference sequence).

The chain joins TRBV7-3 to TRBJ2-2; 7 bases agree with TRBD1. V lost 0 bases, J lost 1 base, and 2 bases stayed unmatched. This CDR3 has 16 residues. Germline V gene sequence: CDR1 SGHTA, CDR2 FQGTGA. The CDR3 bases are TGTGCCAGCAGCTTAACAGGGGGCTGGAACACCGGGGAGCTGTTTTTT. It specifies CASSLTGGWNTGELFF. Full variable domain (rest looked up from reference TRBV7-3 and TRBJ2-2): GAGVSQTPSNKVTEKGKYVELRCDPISGHTALYWYRQSLGQGPEFLIYFQGTGAADDSGLPNDRFFAVRPEGSVSTLKIQRTERGDSAVYLCASSLTGGWNTGELFFGEGSRLTVL.

The chain has TRBV4-1 and TRBJ1-5; D possibly corresponds to TRBD1 (5 bases). Germline CDR1 reads MGHRA; CDR2 reads YSYEKL. The CDR3 length is 15 residues. With 2 bases removed from V and 2 bases from J, the gap between germline ends came to 10 bases. The CDR3 DNA follows: TGCGCCAGCAGCCAACTGGGACTCCGCAATCAGCCCCAGCATTTT. This gives the protein CASSQLGLRNQPQHF.

The V gene is TRBV28, the J gene TRBJ2-3, with 8 positions matching TRBD2. The CDR3 has 16 residues. Germline assignment: CDR1 MDHEN and CDR2 SYDVKM. Trimming at V came to 3 bases and at J to 4 bases, leaving 9 bases not matched to a gene. In DNA, the CDR3 is TGTGCCAGCAGTTTCCTCAGCGGGAGTAGGGCAGATACGCAGTATTTT. Its translation is CASSFLSGSRADTQYF.

This clone was counted a few times. This chain links TRBV4-1 with TRBJ1-2, with a weak D call TRBD1 (5 bases). The CDR3 is 14 amino acids. V was cut by 4 bases and J by 8 bases, with 17 bases left in between. Germline V CDR1 and CDR2: MGHRA, YSYEKL. The CDR3 here is CASSLQAEGRGYTF. As DNA, the CDR3 is TGCGCCAGCAGCCTACAGGCGGAGGGTAGGGGCTACACCTTC.

V and J are TRBV27 and TRBJ2-7; tentatively, D is TRBD2 (6 bases). This CDR3 spans 16 amino acids. V was shortened by 0 bases and J by 0 bases, with 12 bases between the two germline ends. Germline CDR1 and CDR2: MNHEY and SMNVEV (reference sequence). Here the CDR3 DNA reads TGTGCCAGCAGTTTATCGGTACGGGGGAGCTCCTACGAGCAGTACTTC. It codes for CASSLSVRGSSYEQYF.

The rearrangement links TRBV9 to TRBJ1-1, with D possibly matching TRBD1 (6 bases). The germline CDR1 and CDR2 sequences are SGDLS and YYNGEE. Trimming removed 3 bases at V and 0 bases at J, with 12 bases between. The CDR3 runs 15 residues. The DNA for the CDR3 is TGTGCCAGCAGCGCCTCGGACAGAATGAACACTGAAGCTTTCTTT. It codes for CASSASDRMNTEAFF.

The gene calls are TRBV2 and TRBJ2-3, with 8 bases that match TRBD2. Germline loops: CDR1 SNHLY, CDR2 FYNNEI. The V and J ends lost 4 bases and 3 bases, in that order; junction bases with no gene match: 6. This CDR3 comprises 15 residues. The DNA of the CDR3 is TGTGCCAGCAGTGGGGGACTAGTGAGGACAGATACGCAGTATTTT. It translates to CASSGGLVRTDTQYF.

The DNA of the CDR3 is TGCGCCAGCAGCCAACCACAGGAGGTGGGGGGTCAAGAGACCCAGTACTTC. Protein sequence: CASSQPQEVGGQETQYF. V gene TRBV4-3 combines with J gene TRBJ2-5; TRBD2 might be the D (6 bases). The V end was cut by 2 bases, the J end by 2 bases, with 18 bases between. Germline assignment: CDR1 LGHNA and CDR2 YSLEER. CDR3 length equals 17 residues.

The V call is TRBV5-6, the J call TRBJ1-2; no clear D. Trimming cost V 1 base and J 12 bases, with 19 bases left between them. Germline V gene sequence: CDR1 SGHDT, CDR2 YYEEEE. The CDR3 runs to 14 residues. DNA of the CDR3: TGTGCCAGCAGCTTGTTTACGCGCGGCAGCGAGGACACCTTC. It yields the protein CASSLFTRGSEDTF.

This clone came up a few times. The chain uses TRBV7-3 and TRBJ1-3; D is uncertain. The CDR3 contains 14 residues. The V end lost 5 bases, the J end lost 0 bases, and 8 bases lay between the germline ends. Germline CDR1 reads SGHTA; CDR2 reads FQGTGA. CDR3 region: CASSAQPSGNTIYF. CDR3 in DNA: TGTGCCAGCAGCGCCCAGCCCTCTGGAAACACCATATATTTT.

The count of this clone is one. The chain is built from TRBV1 and TRBJ2-7. TRBV1 has pseudogene status. This CDR3 has 12 amino acids. CDR3 DNA: TGCACCAGCAGCCAAGATGGTACCGAGCAGTACTTC. Translation gives CTSSQDGTEQYF.